This T cell receptor beta chain was identified during a study of T cells expressing NK-cell markers. Study overall: CD3+CD56+NKG2C+, CD3+CD56+NKG2C- and CD3+CD56-NKG2C+ T cells, once sorted, supplied the TCR beta repertoires. Study outcomes and limitations: The CD3+CD56-NKG2C+ fraction of a handful of donors was likewise dominated by these clonotypes.

The CDR3 runs to 15 residues. Per germline, CDR1 SGHDT and CDR2 YYEEEE. Points on this clonotype: The target antigen is unknown.

TCR beta cDNA was made by 5'RACE template switching with UMIs. TCRdb processed the 5' RACE reads again and assigns one entry to each CDR3 protein, with no DNA. This sample lists some 110,000 distinct CDR3 sequences; its ten largest clones have less than 20%. Specimen: blood T cells: a sorted CD56 or NKG2C T cell subset, CD4+ or CD8+ T cells, or bulk PBMC T cells (not recorded which). The chain uses TRBV5-6 and TRBJ1-1. This receptor was identified in a woman between 18 and 75 years old in good health. The CDR3 spells CASSSRRGAITEAFF.